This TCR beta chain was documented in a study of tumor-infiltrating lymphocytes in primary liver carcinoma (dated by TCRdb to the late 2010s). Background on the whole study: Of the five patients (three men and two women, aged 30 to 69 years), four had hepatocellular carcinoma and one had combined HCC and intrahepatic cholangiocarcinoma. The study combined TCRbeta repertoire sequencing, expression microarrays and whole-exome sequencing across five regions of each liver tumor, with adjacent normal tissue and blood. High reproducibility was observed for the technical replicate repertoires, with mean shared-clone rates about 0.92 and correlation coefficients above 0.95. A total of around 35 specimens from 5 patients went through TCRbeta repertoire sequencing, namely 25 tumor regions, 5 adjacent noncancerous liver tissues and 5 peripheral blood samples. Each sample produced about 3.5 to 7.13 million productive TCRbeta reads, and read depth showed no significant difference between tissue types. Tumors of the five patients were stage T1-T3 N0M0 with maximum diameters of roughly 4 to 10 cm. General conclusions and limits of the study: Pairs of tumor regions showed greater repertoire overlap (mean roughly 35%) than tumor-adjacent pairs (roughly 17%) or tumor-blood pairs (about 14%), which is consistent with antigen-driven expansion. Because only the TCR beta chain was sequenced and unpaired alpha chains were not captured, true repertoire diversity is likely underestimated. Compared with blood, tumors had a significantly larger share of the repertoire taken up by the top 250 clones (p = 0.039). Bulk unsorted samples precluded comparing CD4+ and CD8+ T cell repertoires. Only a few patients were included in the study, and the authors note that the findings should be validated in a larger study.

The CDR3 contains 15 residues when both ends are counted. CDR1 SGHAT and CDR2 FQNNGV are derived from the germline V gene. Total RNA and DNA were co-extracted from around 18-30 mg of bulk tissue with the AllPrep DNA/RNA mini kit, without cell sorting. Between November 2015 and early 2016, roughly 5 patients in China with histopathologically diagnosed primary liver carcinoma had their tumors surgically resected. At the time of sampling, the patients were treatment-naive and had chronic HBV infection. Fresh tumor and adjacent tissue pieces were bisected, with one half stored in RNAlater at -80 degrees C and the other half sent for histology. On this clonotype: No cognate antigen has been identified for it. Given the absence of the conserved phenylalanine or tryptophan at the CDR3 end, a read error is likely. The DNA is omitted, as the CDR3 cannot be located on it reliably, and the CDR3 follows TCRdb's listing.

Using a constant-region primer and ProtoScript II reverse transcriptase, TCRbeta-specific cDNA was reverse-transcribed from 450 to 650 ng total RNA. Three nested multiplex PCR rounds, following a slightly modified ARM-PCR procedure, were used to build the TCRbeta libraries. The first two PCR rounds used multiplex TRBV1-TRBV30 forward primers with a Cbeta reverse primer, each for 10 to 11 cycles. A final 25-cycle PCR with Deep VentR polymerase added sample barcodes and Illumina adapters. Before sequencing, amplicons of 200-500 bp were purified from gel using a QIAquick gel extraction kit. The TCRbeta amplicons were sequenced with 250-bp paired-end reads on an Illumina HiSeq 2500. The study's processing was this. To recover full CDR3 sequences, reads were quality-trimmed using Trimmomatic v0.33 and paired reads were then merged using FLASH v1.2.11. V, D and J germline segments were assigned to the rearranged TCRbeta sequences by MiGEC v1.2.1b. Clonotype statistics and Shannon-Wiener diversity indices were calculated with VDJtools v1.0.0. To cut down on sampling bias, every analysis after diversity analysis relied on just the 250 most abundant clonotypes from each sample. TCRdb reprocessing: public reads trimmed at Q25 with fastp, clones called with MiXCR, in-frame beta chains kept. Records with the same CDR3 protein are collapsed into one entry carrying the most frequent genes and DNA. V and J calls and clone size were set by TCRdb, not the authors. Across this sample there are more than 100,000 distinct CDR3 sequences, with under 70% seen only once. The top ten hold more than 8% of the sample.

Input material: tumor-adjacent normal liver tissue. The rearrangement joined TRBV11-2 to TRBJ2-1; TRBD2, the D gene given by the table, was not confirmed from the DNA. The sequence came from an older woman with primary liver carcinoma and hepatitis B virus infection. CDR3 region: CASSLGTSGYNEQSL.